This T cell receptor beta chain comes out of a study of blood T cell repertoires in COVID-19. In the study overall: The United States, Italy and Spain were the sources of the acute and convalescent COVID-19 samples.

Germline CDR1 is LNHNV and CDR2 is YYDKDF (reference sequence). This CDR3 comprises 17 residues. V was trimmed by 0 bases and J by 4 bases, leaving 18 bases between them. Using immunoSEQ multiplex PCR, the repertoire was profiled, and TCRdb retains in-frame clones only, with some absent. The sample lists about 210,000 clones; about 80% were seen once. This TCR was sampled from a woman aged 60-70 years with COVID-19, enrolled during active disease. Sequencing was performed on peripheral blood. The V call is TRBV15, the J call TRBJ1-2; possible D gene TRBD1, 5 bases. CDR3 bases: TGTGCCACCAGCAGAGAGTTTGGGGGGGGACTAGCCTATGGCTACACCTTC. It codes for CATSREFGGGLAYGYTF.